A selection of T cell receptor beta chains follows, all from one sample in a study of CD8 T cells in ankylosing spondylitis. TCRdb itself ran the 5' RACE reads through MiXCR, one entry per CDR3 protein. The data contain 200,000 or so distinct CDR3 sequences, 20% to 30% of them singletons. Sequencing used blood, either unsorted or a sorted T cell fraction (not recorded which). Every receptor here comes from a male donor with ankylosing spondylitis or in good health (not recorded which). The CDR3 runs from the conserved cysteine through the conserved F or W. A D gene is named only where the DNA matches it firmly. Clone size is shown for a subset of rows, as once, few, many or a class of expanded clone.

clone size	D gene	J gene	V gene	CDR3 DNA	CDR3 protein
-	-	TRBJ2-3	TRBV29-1	TGCAGCGTCTCAGGACAGTACACAGATACGCAGTATTTT	CSVSGQYTDTQYF
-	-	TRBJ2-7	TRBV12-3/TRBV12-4	TGTGCCAGCAGTTTCTCCTTGAACAACGAGCAGTACTTC	CASSFSLNNEQYF
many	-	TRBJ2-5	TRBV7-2	TGTGCCAGCAGCTTAGCAGCGAGAGTCAGGGAGACCCAGTACTTC	CASSLAARVRETQYF
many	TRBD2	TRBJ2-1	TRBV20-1	TGCAGTGCTAGACTTAGCGGGAGCTTCGATGAGCAGTTCTTC	CSARLSGSFDEQFF
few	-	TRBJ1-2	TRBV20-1	TGCAGTGCGGGCCTGTATGGCTACACCTTC	CSAGLYGYTF
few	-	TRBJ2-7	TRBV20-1	TGCAGTGCCCACCGCGGGGATTCCTACGAGCAGTACTTC	CSAHRGDSYEQYF
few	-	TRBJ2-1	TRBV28	TGTGCCAGCAGTTTAAAGGAGCACGGTGAGCAGTTCTTC	CASSLKEHGEQFF
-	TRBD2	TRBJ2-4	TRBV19	TGTGCCAGTAGTAACGGCGGGAGATTTGCCAAAAACATTCAGTACTTC	CASSNGGRFAKNIQYF
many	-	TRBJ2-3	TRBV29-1	TGCAGCGCCATCCTCCGGGGCGCTGGGGATACGCAGTATTTT	CSAILRGAGDTQYF
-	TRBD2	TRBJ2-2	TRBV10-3	TGTGCCATCAGTATGGGGCGGGAGGTGGACACCGGGGAGCTGTTTTTT	CAISMGREVDTGELFF
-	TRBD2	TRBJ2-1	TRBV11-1	TGTGCCAGCAGCTTATTGACTAGCGGGTCCTACAATGAGCAGTTCTTC	CASSLLTSGSYNEQFF
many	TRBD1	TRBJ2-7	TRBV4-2	TGTGCCAGCAGCCAGAACCCAGGGGGTAGCTCCTACGAGCAGTACTTC	CASSQNPGGSSYEQYF
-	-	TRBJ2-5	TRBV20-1	TGCAGTGGCTCAGACCAGGGAAACCAAAAGACCCAGTACTTC	CSGSDQGNQKTQYF
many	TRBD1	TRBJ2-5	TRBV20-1	TGCAGTGCAAGGAGGGGGGCAGGGGGCGGCGAGACCCAGTACTTC	CSARRGAGGGETQYF
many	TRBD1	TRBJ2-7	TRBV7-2	TGTGCCAGCAGCTTACGACAGGGGAAGCCCTACGAGCAGTACTTC	CASSLRQGKPYEQYF
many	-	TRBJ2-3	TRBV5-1	TGCGCCAGCAGCTTGGCCCAGAGCACAGATACGCAGTATTTT	CASSLAQSTDTQYF
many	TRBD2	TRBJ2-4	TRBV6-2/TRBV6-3	TGTGCCAGCAGTGCCGGGACTAGCGGCCCGAGGGCCAAAAACATTCAGTACTTC	CASSAGTSGPRAKNIQYF
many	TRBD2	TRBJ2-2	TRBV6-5	TGTGCCAGCAGTTATGGGACTAGCGGAGGGAACACCGGGGAGCTGTTTTTT	CASSYGTSGGNTGELFF
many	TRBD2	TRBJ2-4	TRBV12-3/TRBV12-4	TGTGCCAGCAGTTCTAGCGGAAAAAACATTCAGTACTTC	CASSSSGKNIQYF
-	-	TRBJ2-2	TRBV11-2	TGTGCCAGCAGCTTGTACGGGCCCGGGGAGCTGTTTTTT	CASSLYGPGELFF
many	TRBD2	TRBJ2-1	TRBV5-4	TGTGCCAGCAGCGCACTAGCGGGGTACAATGAGCAGTTCTTC	CASSALAGYNEQFF
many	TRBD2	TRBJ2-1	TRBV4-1	TGCGCCAGCAGCCAAGATGGCTTGTTTGCGGGAGTCGAGCAGTTCTTC	CASSQDGLFAGVEQFF
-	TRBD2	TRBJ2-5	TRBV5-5	TGTGCCAGCAGCCCGGAACTAGCGGAGGACCCTCATCAGACCCAGTACTTC	CASSPELAEDPHQTQYF
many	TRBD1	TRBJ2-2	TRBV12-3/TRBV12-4	TGTGCCAGCAGGGCACAGGGGGCTGCCGGGGAGCTGTTTTTT	CASRAQGAAGELFF
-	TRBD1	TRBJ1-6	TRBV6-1	TGTGCCAGCAGTCGAAGGGGGCGGAGCTTTCAACCCCTCCACTTT	CASSRRGRSFQPLHF
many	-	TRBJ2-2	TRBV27	TGTGCCAGCAGTTTTAACAGCCCCGACACCGGGGAGCTGTTTTTT	CASSFNSPDTGELFF
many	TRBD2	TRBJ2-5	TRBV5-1	TGCGCCAGCAGCTTGACCTCTACTAGCGGGAGGACGTACCAAGAGACCCAGTACTTC	CASSLTSTSGRTYQETQYF
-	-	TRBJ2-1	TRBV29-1	TGCAGCGTTAGGGGGGGCCGGAATGAGCAGTTCTTC	CSVRGGRNEQFF
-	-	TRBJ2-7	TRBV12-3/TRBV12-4	TGTGCCAGCAGCATGACATCCCCCGGAGGGCAGTACTTC	CASSMTSPGGQYF
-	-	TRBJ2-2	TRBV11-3	TGTGCCAGCAGCTTAGAGCAGGGACCCACCGGGGAGCTGTTTTTT	CASSLEQGPTGELFF
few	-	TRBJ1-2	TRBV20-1	TGCAGTGCTCGGACAGCGATGTACACCTTC	CSARTAMYTF
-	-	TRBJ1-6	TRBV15	TGTGCCACCAGCAGAGATCAGGGTTCGGGTTCACCCCTCCACTTT	CATSRDQGSGSPLHF
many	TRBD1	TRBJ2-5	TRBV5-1	TGCGCCAGCAGCAAGGACAGGGCAGAGACCCAGTACTTC	CASSKDRAETQYF
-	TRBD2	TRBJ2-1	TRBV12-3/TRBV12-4	TGTGCCAGCAGCGGGGGGCTAGCGGGAGTAAATGAGCAGTTCTTC	CASSGGLAGVNEQFF
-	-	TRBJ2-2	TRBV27	TGTGCCAGCAGTTCGCCGGCTCGAGGCGCCGGGGAGCTGTTTTTT	CASSSPARGAGELFF
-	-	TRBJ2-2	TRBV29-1	TGCAGCGTTGGCCAGAGGGACACCGGGGAGCTGTTTTTT	CSVGQRDTGELFF
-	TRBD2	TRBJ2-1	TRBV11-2	TGTGCCAGCAGCTCCAGGGGAACTAGCGGGGGTAATGAGCAGTTCTTC	CASSSRGTSGGNEQFF